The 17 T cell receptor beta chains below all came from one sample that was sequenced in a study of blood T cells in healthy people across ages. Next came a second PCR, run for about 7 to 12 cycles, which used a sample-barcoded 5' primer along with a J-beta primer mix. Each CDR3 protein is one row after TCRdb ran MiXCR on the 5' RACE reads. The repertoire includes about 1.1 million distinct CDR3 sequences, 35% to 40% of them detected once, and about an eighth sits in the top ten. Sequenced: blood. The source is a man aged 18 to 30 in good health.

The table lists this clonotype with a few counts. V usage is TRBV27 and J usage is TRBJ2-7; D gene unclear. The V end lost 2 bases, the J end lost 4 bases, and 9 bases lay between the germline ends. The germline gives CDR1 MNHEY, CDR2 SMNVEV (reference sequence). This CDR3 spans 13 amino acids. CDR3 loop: CASSLRTRYEQYF. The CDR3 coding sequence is TGTGCCAGCAGTTTACGGACCAGATACGAGCAGTACTTC.

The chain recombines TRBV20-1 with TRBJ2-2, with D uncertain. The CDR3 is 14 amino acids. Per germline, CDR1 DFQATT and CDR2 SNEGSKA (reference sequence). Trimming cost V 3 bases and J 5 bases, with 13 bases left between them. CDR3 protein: CSARSRWQTGELFF. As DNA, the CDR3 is TGCAGTGCTAGGTCCAGGTGGCAGACCGGGGAGCTGTTTTTT.

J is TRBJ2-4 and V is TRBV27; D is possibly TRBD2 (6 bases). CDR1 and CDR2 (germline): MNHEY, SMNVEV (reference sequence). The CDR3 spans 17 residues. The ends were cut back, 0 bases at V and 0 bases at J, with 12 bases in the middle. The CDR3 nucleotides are TGTGCCAGCAGTTTATCGGGGCTAGCGAGAGCCAAAAACATTCAGTACTTC. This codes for CASSLSGLARAKNIQYF.

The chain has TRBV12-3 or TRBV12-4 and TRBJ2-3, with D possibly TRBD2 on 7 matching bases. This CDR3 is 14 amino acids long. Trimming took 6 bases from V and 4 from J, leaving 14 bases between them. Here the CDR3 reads CASRWGAGADTQYF. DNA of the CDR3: TGTGCCAGCAGGTGGGGGGCGGGGGCAGATACGCAGTATTTT.

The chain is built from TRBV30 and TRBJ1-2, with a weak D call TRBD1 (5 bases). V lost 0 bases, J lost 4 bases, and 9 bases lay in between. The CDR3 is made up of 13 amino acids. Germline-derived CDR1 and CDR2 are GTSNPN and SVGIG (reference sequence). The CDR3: CAWSVREGYGYTF. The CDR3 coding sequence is TGTGCCTGGAGTGTCAGGGAGGGCTATGGCTACACCTTC.

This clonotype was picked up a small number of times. Here the CDR3 reads CASSLEGSGNQPQHF. CDR3 nucleotide sequence: TGCGCCAGCAGCTTGGAGGGGTCGGGGAATCAGCCCCAGCATTTT. The chain joins TRBV5-1 to TRBJ1-5; TRBD1 might be the D (5 bases). The CDR3 totals 15 residues. V lost 0 bases and J lost 4, with 11 bases in between. Per the germline V gene, CDR1 is SGHRS and CDR2 is YFSETQ.

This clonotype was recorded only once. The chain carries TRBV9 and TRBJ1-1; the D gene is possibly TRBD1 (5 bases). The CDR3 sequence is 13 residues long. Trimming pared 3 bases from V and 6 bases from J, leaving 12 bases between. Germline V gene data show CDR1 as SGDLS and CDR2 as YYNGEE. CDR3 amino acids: CASSARGLAEAFF. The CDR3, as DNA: TGTGCCAGCAGCGCTAGGGGACTGGCTGAAGCTTTCTTT.

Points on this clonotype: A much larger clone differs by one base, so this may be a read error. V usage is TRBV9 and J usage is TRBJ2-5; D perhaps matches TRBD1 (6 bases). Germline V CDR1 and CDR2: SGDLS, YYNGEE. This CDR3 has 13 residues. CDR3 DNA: TGTGCCAGCAGCTACAGGGATCAAGAGACCCGGTACTTC. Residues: CASSYRDQETRYF.

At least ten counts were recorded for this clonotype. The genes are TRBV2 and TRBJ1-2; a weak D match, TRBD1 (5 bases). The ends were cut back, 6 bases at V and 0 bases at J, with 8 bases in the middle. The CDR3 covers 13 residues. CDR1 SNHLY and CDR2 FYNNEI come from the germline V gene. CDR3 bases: TGTGCCAGCAGGGACACTTCTAACTATGGCTACACCTTC. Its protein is CASRDTSNYGYTF.

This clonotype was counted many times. CDR3 loop: CASSQDGIAETQYF. CDR3 nucleotides: TGTGCCAGCAGCCAAGATGGGATAGCTGAGACCCAGTACTTC. The chain has TRBV4-2 and TRBJ2-5; no firm D call. CDR3 length equals 14 residues. Germline values: CDR1 LGHNA, CDR2 YNFKEQ. V was pared by 0 bases and J by 5 bases, with 10 bases between.

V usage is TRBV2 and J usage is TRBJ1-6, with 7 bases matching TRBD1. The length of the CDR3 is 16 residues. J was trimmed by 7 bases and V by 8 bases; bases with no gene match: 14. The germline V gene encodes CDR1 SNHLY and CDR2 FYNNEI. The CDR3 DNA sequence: TGTGCCAGCCTCCTCACATGGGGACAGAAGAATTCACCCCTCCACTTT. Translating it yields CASLLTWGQKNSPLHF.

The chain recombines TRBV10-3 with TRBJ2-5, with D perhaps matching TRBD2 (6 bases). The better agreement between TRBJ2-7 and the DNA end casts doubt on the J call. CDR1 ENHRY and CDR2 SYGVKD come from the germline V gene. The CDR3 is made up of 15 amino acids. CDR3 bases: TGTGCCATCAGTGACAAGGGGATCGGGGGTTACGAGCAGTACTTC. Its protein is CAISDKGIGGYEQYF.

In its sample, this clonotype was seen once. CDR3 nucleotides: TGTGCCAGCAGACTTCCGGGACAGGACTATGGCTACACCTTC. Translation: CASRLPGQDYGYTF. The rearrangement joins TRBV2 to TRBJ1-2, with 8 positions matching TRBD1. The V gene's germline CDR1 is SNHLY and CDR2 FYNNEI. The CDR3 totals 14 residues. Trimming removed 6 bases from V and 3 bases from J; junction bases left unmatched: 6.

CDR3 nucleotide sequence: TGTGCCAGCTCACCCGCCCAGATGGAATATGGCTACACCTTC. It codes for CASSPAQMEYGYTF. The V gene is TRBV18, the J gene TRBJ1-2; D unresolved. CDR1 and CDR2 (germline): KGHSH, LQKENI. The CDR3 is 14 residues long. V was clipped by 3 bases and J by 5 bases, with 13 bases between them.

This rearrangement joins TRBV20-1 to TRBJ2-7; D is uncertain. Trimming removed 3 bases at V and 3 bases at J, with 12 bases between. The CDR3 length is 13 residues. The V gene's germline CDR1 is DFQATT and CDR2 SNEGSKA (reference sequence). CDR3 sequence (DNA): TGCAGTGCTAGTTCGGACCCACTCTACGAGCAGTACTTC. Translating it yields CSASSDPLYEQYF.

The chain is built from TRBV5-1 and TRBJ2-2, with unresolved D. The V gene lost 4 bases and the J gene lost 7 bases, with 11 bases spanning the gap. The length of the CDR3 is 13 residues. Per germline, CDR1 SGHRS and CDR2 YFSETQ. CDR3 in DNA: TGCGCCAGCAGCCTGTATTCTGGCGGGGAGCTGTTTTTT. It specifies CASSLYSGGELFF.

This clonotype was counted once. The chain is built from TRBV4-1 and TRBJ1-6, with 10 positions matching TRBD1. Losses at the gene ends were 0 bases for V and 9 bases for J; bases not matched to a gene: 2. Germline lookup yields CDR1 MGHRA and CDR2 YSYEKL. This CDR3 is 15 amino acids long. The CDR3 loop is CASSQDGTGVSPLHF. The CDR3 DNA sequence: TGCGCCAGCAGCCAAGACGGGACAGGGGTTTCACCCCTCCACTTT.